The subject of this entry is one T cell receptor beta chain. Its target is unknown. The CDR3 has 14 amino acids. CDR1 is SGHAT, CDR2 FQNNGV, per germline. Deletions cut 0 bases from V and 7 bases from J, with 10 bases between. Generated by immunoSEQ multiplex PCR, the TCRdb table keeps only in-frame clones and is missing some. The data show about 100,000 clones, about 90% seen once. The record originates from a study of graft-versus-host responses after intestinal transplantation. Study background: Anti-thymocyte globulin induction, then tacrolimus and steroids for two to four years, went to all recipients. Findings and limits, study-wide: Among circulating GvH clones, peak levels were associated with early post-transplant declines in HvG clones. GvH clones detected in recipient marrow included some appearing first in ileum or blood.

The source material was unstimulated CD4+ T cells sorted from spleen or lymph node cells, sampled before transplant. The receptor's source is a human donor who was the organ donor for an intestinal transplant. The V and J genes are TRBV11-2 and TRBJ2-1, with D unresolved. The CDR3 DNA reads TGTGCCAGCAGCTTAGAGCGTCTTACGAATGAGCAGTTCTTC. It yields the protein CASSLERLTNEQFF.